Presented here are 20 T cell receptor beta chains from one specimen sequenced in a study of T cells in Graves' hyperthyroidism and ophthalmopathy. Amplification of TCR beta CDR3 regions was performed using RNA transcripts as template. The study used the HTBI primer set for a first-round RT-PCR of the TCR CDR3. TCRdb passed the multiplex PCR reads through MiXCR, listing each CDR3 protein once. The sample includes about 96,000 distinct CDR3 sequences, 51% of them seen just once. The sequencing input was blood. Receptors originate from a woman in her thirties or forties with Graves' hyperthyroidism.

This chain uses TRBV13 with TRBJ1-5; D gene ambiguous. Per germline, CDR1 PRHDT and CDR2 FYEKMQ (reference sequence). Trimming took off 6 bases at V and 2 bases at J, with 11 bases between the two ends. The CDR3 length is 14 residues. CDR3 bases: TGTGCCAGCAGAGGTGAAGGAGGCAATCAGCCCCAGCATTTT. Its translation is CASRGEGGNQPQHF.

This clonotype was observed many times. The V and J genes are TRBV20-1 and TRBJ2-2; D is undetermined. The CDR3 is made up of 13 amino acids. V lost 6 bases, J lost 6 bases, and 14 bases lay in between. Germline V lookup: CDR1 DFQATT, CDR2 SNEGSKA (reference sequence). The chain's CDR3 is CSAPPPLAGELFF. The CDR3 coding sequence is TGCAGTGCCCCGCCCCCCCTAGCCGGGGAGCTGTTTTTT.

V is TRBV20-1 and J is TRBJ1-1; 7 bases match TRBD1. In germline, CDR1 is DFQATT, CDR2 SNEGSKA (reference sequence). The CDR3 is made up of 15 amino acids. V shed 6 bases and J 0 bases; nucleotides not matched to a gene: 10. The CDR3 DNA sequence: TGCAGTGCCATCGTACAGGGGATCTTGAACACTGAAGCTTTCTTT. This codes for CSAIVQGILNTEAFF.

This clonotype was seen only once. The junction does not match germline at one end; this may be a read error. The rearrangement uses TRBV5-1 and TRBJ2-6; 8 bases match TRBD2. Per germline, CDR1 SGHRS and CDR2 YFSETQ. This CDR3 has 17 amino acids. This CDR3 reads CGSSSGTRSSGANVLTF. The CDR3 nucleotides read TGCGGCAGCAGCTCGGGGACTAGAAGTTCTGGGGCCAACGTCCTAACTTTC.

The rearrangement joins TRBV25-1 to TRBJ1-4; no firm D call. V lost 6 bases and J lost 8, with 19 bases in between. The CDR3 length is 15 residues. Germline CDR1 is MGHDK and CDR2 is SYGVNS. For the CDR3, the DNA is TGTGCCAGCAGCCCTATCGACAAGGACGGGGAAAAACTGTTTTTT. Its protein product is CASSPIDKDGEKLFF.

V gene TRBV6-5 combines with J gene TRBJ1-1; TRBD1 matches 10 bases. V gave up 6 bases and J gave up 5 bases; unmatched junction bases: 12. This CDR3 is 16 amino acids long. CDR1 and CDR2 from the germline V gene are MNHEY and SVGAGI. CDR3 amino acids: CASSKRDRGLGTEAFF. The CDR3, as DNA: TGTGCCAGCAGCAAAAGGGACAGGGGCCTGGGGACTGAAGCTTTCTTT.

The V and J genes are TRBV5-1 and TRBJ2-5; possibly TRBD1 for D (5 bases). This CDR3 comprises 15 residues. V was trimmed by 0 bases and J by 4 bases, leaving 13 bases between them. The germline gives CDR1 SGHRS, CDR2 YFSETQ. CDR3 nucleotides: TGCGCCAGCAGCTTGGTAGTCAGGGTCGGAGAGACCCAGTACTTC. It specifies CASSLVVRVGETQYF.

This clonotype was recorded only once. The CDR3 coding sequence is TGTGCCAGCATTCCTTCAGGCAGGCCCACCGGGGCCAACGTCCTGACTTTC. Its protein product is CASIPSGRPTGANVLTF. The chain combines TRBV2 with TRBJ2-6; no clear D. Germline V CDR1 and CDR2: SNHLY, FYNNEI. This CDR3 contains 17 residues. Trimming stripped 7 bases from V and 4 bases from J, with 20 bases between. Complete variable domain (other parts from reference TRBV2 and TRBJ2-6): EPEVTQTPSHQVTQMGQEVILRCVPISNHLYFYWYRQILGQKVEFLVSFYNNEISEKSEIFDDQFSVERPDGSNFTLKIRSTKLEDSAMYFCASIPSGRPTGANVLTFGAGSRLTVL.

The rearrangement links TRBV29-1 to TRBJ2-6; D might be TRBD1 (5 bases). The germline gives CDR1 SQVTM, CDR2 ANQGSEA. Between the trimmed V and J ends, which lost 7 bases and 0 bases, there was a span of 10 bases. This CDR3 has 14 amino acids. The CDR3 here is CSAGHNSGANVLTF. The CDR3 DNA reads TGCAGCGCCGGACACAACTCTGGGGCCAACGTCCTGACTTTC. The variable domain in full, completed from reference TRBV29-1 and TRBJ2-6, reads SAVISQKPSRDICQRGTSLTIQCQVDSQVTMMFWYRQQPGQSLTLIATANQGSEATYESGFVIDKFPISRPNLTFSTLTVSNMSPEDSSIYLCSAGHNSGANVLTFGAGSRLTVL.

A remark on this clonotype: At one end the junction does not follow the germline gene, possibly because of a read error. The chain combines TRBV9 with TRBJ1-2; TRBD1 agrees at 9 bases. The CDR3 spans 15 residues. Per the germline V gene, CDR1 is SGDLS and CDR2 is YYNGEE. The CDR3 DNA reads as TGCGCCAGCAGCTTTGGGGACAGGGAGCACTATGTCTACACCTTC. Residues: CASSFGDREHYVYTF.

As regards this clonotype: This may be a read error: a much more frequent sequence differs by one nucleotide. The chain is built from TRBV9 and TRBJ1-4; D perhaps matches TRBD1 (6 bases). Germline CDR1 reads SGDLS; CDR2 reads YYNGEE. This CDR3 spans 13 amino acids. This chain's CDR3 is CASSGTADENLFF. DNA for the CDR3: TGTGCCAGCAGCGGGACAGCGGACGAAAACCTGTTTTTT.

The chain has TRBV4-1 and TRBJ2-5; 11 bases line up with TRBD2. The CDR3 sequence is 19 residues long. V trimming: 0 bases; J trimming: 3 bases; junction bases outside the gene matches: 12. CDR1 and CDR2 from the germline V gene are MGHRA and YSYEKL. The CDR3 DNA follows: TGCGCCAGCAGCCAAGAGGTGTTAGCGGGAGGGCCTAGGGAAGAGACCCAGTACTTC. It is translated as CASSQEVLAGGPREETQYF.

The J gene is TRBJ1-2, the V gene TRBV7-3; D perhaps matches TRBD1 (5 bases). The CDR3 runs to 13 residues. V was pared by 2 bases and J by 7 bases, with 11 bases between. CDR1 and CDR2 from the germline V gene are SGHTA and FQGTGA. DNA of the CDR3: TGTGCCAGCAGCTTAGCCAGGGACCGTGGCTACACCTTC. Translated: CASSLARDRGYTF.

This clonotype was seen a handful of times. The chain joins TRBV5-1 to TRBJ2-7, with 10 bases identical to TRBD1. The CDR3 extends over 14 amino acids. Germline CDR1 SGHRS, CDR2 YFSETQ. Unmatched junction bases numbered 6, after V lost 2 bases and J lost 7 bases. CDR3 amino acids: CASSFGQGGQEQYF. The CDR3 bases are TGCGCCAGCAGCTTCGGACAGGGGGGACAGGAGCAGTACTTC.

The V gene is TRBV7-9, the J gene TRBJ2-1, with 9 bases identical to TRBD2. Germline V lookup: CDR1 SEHNR, CDR2 FQNEAQ (reference sequence). V gave up 2 bases and J gave up 7 bases; unmatched junction bases: 9. The CDR3 has 16 amino acids. This chain's CDR3 is CASSLPQREVGNEQFF. The CDR3 bases are TGTGCCAGCAGCTTACCGCAGCGGGAGGTGGGTAATGAGCAGTTCTTC.

This clonotype was counted many times. The chain carries TRBV7-9 and TRBJ2-7; D is uncertain. The CDR3 is made up of 13 amino acids. Germline-derived CDR1 and CDR2 are SEHNR and FQNEAQ (reference sequence). Between the trimmed V and J ends, which lost 0 bases and 4 bases, there was a span of 7 bases. This CDR3 is CASSLAPAYEQYF. DNA of the CDR3: TGTGCCAGCAGCTTAGCGCCAGCGTACGAGCAGTACTTC.

The chain combines TRBV20-1 with TRBJ1-5; 10 bases line up with TRBD1. J was trimmed by 4 bases and V by 3 bases; bases with no gene match: 6. Germline-derived CDR1 and CDR2 are DFQATT and SNEGSKA (reference sequence). There are 15 residues in the CDR3. CDR3 loop: CSARGRQGANQPQHF. DNA for the CDR3: TGCAGTGCTAGGGGGAGACAGGGGGCGAATCAGCCCCAGCATTTT.

The chain couples TRBV12-3 or TRBV12-4 to TRBJ2-5; D uncertain. The CDR3 is 13 amino acids. Trimming removed 6 bases from V and 5 bases from J, with 13 bases in between. CDR3: CASSPENDETQYF. The CDR3 DNA sequence: TGTGCCAGCAGCCCAGAGAACGATGAGACCCAGTACTTC.

The rearrangement uses TRBV11-1 and TRBJ1-2, with 7 bases lining up with TRBD1. Germline lookup yields CDR1 SGHAT and CDR2 FQDESV (reference sequence). Germline trimming cut 4 bases from V and 6 bases from J; bases unmatched to any gene: 11. The CDR3 loop spans 15 amino acids. Here the CDR3 reads CASSSSQGGNDGYTF. In DNA form, the CDR3 reads TGTGCCAGCAGCTCATCTCAGGGGGGGAACGATGGCTACACCTTC.

The CDR3: CASSFRTGEETQYF. CDR3 DNA: TGCGCCAGCAGCTTCAGGACAGGGGAAGAGACCCAGTACTTC. The V and J genes are TRBV4-1 and TRBJ2-5; 9 bases are a match to TRBD1. This CDR3 is built from 14 residues. The V segment lost 5 bases and the J segment 3 bases; nucleotides outside the gene matches: 4. Germline V gene lookup returns CDR1 MGHRA and CDR2 YSYEKL.